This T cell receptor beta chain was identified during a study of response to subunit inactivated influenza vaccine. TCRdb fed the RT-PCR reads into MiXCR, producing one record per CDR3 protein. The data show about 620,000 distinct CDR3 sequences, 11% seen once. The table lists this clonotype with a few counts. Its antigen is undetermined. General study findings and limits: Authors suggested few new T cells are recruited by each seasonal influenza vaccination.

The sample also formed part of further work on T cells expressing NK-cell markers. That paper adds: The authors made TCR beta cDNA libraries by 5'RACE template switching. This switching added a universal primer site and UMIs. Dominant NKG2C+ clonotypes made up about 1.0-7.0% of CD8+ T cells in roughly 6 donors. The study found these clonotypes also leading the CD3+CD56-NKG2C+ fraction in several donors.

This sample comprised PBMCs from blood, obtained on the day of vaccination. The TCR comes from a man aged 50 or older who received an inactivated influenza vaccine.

CDR3 nucleotide sequence: TGTGCCAGCAGTTACTCCCGCGGAGGCCAGGGGGCCAAAAACATTCAGTACTTC. Residues: CASSYSRGGQGAKNIQYF. The V call is TRBV6-5, the J call TRBJ2-4; possible D gene TRBD1, 6 bases. CDR3 size: 18 residues. Germline CDR1 reads MNHEY; CDR2 reads SVGAGI. Trimming took off 0 bases at V and 1 base at J, with 16 bases between the two ends.